This T cell receptor beta chain came from a study of blood T cell repertoires in COVID-19. Study information: Sites across the United States, Italy and Spain contributed samples from acute and convalescent COVID-19.

CDR1 is KGHDR, CDR2 SFDVKD, per germline. V shed 7 bases and J 5 bases; nucleotides not matched to a gene: 4. The CDR3 length is 14 residues. Which cohort a participant joined came from the clinical history participants gave. Libraries were prepared by immunoSEQ multiplex PCR; TCRdb keeps only in-frame clonotypes and omits some of them. The table lists about 320,000 clones, roughly nine tenths of them singletons, with roughly 2.5% in the top ten. Sequencing was carried out using PBMCs or T cells enriched from blood (not recorded which). This clonotype was sampled from a man aged 55 to 69 who had recovered from COVID-19. The chain joins TRBV24-1 to TRBJ2-2; TRBD1 aligns across 9 bases. The CDR3: CATRAQGATGELFF. In DNA, the CDR3 is TGTGCCACCAGAGCACAGGGGGCGACCGGGGAGCTGTTTTTT.